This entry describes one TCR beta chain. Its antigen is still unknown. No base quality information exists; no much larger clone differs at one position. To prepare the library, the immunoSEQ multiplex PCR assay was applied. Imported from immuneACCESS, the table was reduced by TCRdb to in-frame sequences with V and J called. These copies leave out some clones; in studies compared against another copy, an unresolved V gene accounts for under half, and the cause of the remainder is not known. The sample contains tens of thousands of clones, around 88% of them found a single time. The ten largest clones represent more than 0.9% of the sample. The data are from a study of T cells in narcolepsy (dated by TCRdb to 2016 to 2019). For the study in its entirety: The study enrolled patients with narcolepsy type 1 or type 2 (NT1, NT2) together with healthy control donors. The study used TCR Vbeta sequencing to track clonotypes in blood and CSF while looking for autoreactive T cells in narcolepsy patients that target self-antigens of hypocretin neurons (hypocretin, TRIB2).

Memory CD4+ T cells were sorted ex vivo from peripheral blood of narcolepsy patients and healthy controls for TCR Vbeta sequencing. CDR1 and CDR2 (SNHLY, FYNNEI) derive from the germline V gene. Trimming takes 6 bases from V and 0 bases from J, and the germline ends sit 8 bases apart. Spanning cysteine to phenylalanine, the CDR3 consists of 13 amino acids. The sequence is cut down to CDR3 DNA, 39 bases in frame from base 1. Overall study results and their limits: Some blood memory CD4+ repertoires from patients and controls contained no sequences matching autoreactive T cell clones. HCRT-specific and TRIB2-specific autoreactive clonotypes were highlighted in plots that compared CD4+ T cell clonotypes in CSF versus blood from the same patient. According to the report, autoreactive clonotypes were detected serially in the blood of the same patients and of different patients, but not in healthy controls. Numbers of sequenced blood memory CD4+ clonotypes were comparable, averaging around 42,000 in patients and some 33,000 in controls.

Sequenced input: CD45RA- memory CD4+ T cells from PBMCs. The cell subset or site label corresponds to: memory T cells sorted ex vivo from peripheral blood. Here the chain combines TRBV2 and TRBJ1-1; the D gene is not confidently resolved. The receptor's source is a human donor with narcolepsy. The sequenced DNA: TGTGCCAGCAGCTACACGGTGAACACTGAAGCTTTCTTT. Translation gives CASSYTVNTEAFF.